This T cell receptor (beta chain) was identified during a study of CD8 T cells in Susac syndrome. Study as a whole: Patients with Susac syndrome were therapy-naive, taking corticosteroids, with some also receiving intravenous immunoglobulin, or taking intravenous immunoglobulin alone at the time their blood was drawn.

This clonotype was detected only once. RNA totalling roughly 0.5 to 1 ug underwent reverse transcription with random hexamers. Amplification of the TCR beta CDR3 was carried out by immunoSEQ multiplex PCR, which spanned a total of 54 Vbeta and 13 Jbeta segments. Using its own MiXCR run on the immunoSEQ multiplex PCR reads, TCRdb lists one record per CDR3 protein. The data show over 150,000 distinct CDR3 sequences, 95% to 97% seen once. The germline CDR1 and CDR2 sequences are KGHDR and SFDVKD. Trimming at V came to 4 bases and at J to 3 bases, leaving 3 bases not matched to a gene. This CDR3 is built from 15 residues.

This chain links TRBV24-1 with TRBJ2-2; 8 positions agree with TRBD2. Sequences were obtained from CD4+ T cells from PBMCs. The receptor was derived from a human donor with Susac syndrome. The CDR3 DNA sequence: TGTGCCACCAGTGACTCGGGGGGGCACACCGGGGAGCTGTTTTTT. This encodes CATSDSGGHTGELFF.